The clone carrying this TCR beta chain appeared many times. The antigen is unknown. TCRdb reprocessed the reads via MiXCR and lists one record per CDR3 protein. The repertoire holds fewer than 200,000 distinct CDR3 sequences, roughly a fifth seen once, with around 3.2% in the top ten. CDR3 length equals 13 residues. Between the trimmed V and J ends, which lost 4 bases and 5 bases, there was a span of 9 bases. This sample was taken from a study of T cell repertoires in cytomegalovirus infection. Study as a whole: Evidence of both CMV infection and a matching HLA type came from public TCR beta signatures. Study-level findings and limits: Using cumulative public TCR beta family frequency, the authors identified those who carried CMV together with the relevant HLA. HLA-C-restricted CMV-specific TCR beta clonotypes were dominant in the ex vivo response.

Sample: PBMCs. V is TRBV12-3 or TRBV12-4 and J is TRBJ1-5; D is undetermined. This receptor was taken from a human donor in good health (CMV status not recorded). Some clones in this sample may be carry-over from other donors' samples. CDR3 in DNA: TGTGCCAGCAGTTCCTTAGAGCATCAGCCCCAGCATTTT. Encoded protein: CASSSLEHQPQHF.